The 22 T cell receptor beta chains given below trace back to one sample, sequenced in a study of T-cell reconstitution after alpha-beta-depleted transplantation in children. A library of TCRbeta sequences, prepared with unique molecular identifiers, was generated. A single record per CDR3 protein comes from TCRdb applying MiXCR to the PCR reads. The table records about 610,000 distinct CDR3 sequences, 10% of them present only once. Sample: PBMCs from the stem cell graft donor, taken from the stem cell graft. The source of these receptors is a human donor who donated a stem cell graft to a child with acute myeloid leukemia.

Many counts were recorded for this clonotype. In DNA form, the CDR3 reads TGCGCCAGCAGCTTTGGACAGGGGGCGAGGGAGCAGTACTTC. Its translation: CASSFGQGAREQYF. The chain carries TRBV5-1 and TRBJ2-7, with 11 bases matching TRBD1. The J segment lost 7 bases and the V segment lost 2 bases, leaving 5 bases of the junction unmatched. This CDR3 is built from 14 residues. Germline lookup yields CDR1 SGHRS and CDR2 YFSETQ.

This clonotype was recorded many times. The chain links TRBV7-2 to TRBJ2-7; D remains unclear. Trimming removed 5 bases at V and 4 bases at J, with 9 bases between. Germline CDR1 reads SGHTA; CDR2 reads FQGNSA. CDR3 length: 12 amino acids. The CDR3 region is CASSRDGYEQYF. CDR3 DNA sequence: TGTGCCAGCAGCCGCGACGGTTACGAGCAGTACTTC.

The chain uses TRBV7-2 and TRBJ2-1, with D possibly matching TRBD2 (6 bases). CDR3 length: 15 residues. Deletions cut 3 bases from V and 3 bases from J, with 12 bases between. Per the germline V gene, CDR1 is SGHTA and CDR2 is FQGNSA. CDR3 DNA sequence: TGTGCCAGCAGCTTCAGCGGGTTCGGCTACAATGAGCAGTTCTTC. Its translation: CASSFSGFGYNEQFF.

This clonotype was observed many times. V gene TRBV7-6 combines with J gene TRBJ1-5; D remains unclear. CDR3 size: 13 residues. V was trimmed by 2 bases and J by 4 bases, leaving 6 bases between them. CDR1 is SGHVS and CDR2 is FNYEAQ in the germline V gene. DNA for the CDR3: TGTGCCAGCAGCTTATACGGGAATCAGCCCCAGCATTTT. Residues: CASSLYGNQPQHF.

Many counts were recorded for this clonotype. The genes are TRBV28 and TRBJ2-1, with D unresolved. Trimming took off 3 bases at V and 2 bases at J, with 5 bases between the two ends. The CDR3 has 13 residues. In germline, CDR1 is MDHEN, CDR2 SYDVKM. Here the CDR3 DNA reads TGTGCCAGCAGTTTTACAGCCTACAATGAGCAGTTCTTC. This translates into CASSFTAYNEQFF.

This clonotype was seen a handful of times. The chain combines TRBV27 with TRBJ2-3; 7 nucleotides line up with TRBD2. V dropped 5 bases and J dropped 4; count of bases not matched to a gene: 6. The CDR3 runs to 14 residues. Germline V lookup: CDR1 MNHEY, CDR2 SMNVEV (reference sequence). For the CDR3, the DNA is TGTGCCAGCAGTCTAAGACTAGCACCAGATACGCAGTATTTT. Residues: CASSLRLAPDTQYF.

There are many counts of this clonotype. The chain combines TRBV5-1 with TRBJ2-7; 8 bases fit TRBD1. The germline gives CDR1 SGHRS, CDR2 YFSETQ. This CDR3 is 13 amino acids long. After removal of 4 bases from V and 4 bases from J, the junction contained 4 bases not matched to a gene. CDR3 residues: CASSPGQDYEQYF. The CDR3 DNA sequence: TGCGCCAGCAGCCCGGGACAGGATTACGAGCAGTACTTC. Full variable domain (outside the CDR3, taken from reference TRBV5-1 and TRBJ2-7): KAGVTQTPRYLIKTRGQQVTLSCSPISGHRSVSWYQQTPGQGLQFLFEYFSETQRNKGNFPGRFSGRQFSNSRSEMNVSTLELGDSALYLCASSPGQDYEQYFGPGTRLTVT.

CDR3 DNA: TGTGCCAGCAGCTCGGTCGGGGACCTGAACACTGAAGCTTTCTTT. This gives the protein CASSSVGDLNTEAFF. The V call is TRBV5-5, the J call TRBJ1-1, with TRBD1 as a possible D gene (5 bases). Deletions cut 3 bases from V and 0 bases from J, with 12 bases between. The length of the CDR3 is 15 residues. The germline V gene has CDR1 SGHKS and CDR2 YYEKEE (reference sequence).

The V gene is TRBV11-2, the J gene TRBJ2-2; 12 positions agree with TRBD2. The CDR3 has 16 residues. The V gene end was trimmed by 4 bases and the J gene end by 7 bases; junction bases not matched to a gene: 7. CDR1 SGHAT and CDR2 FQNNGV come from the germline V gene. CDR3 region: CASSYRLAGEVGELFF. The CDR3 DNA is TGTGCCAGCAGCTATCGACTAGCGGGAGAGGTCGGGGAGCTGTTTTTT.

This clonotype was seen a few times. This chain joins TRBV6-5 and TRBJ2-3; 9 bases are a match to TRBD2. The CDR3 spans 13 residues. From germline, CDR1 is MNHEY and CDR2 SVGAGI. V shed 8 bases and J 3 bases; nucleotides not matched to a gene: 3. For the CDR3, the DNA is TGTGCCAGCCATCTAGCGGGAACAGATACGCAGTATTTT. This codes for CASHLAGTDTQYF.

This clonotype was seen ten or more times. The chain has TRBV20-1 and TRBJ2-5, with D possibly being TRBD2 (6 bases). The CDR3 consists of 15 residues. Germline CDR1 DFQATT, CDR2 SNEGSKA (reference sequence). The germline V and J ends were trimmed by 5 bases and 8 bases, with 24 bases remaining between them. DNA for the CDR3: TGCAGTGCTCGGGACGGGGGTGACGTCAAGGAAACCCAGTACTTC. It specifies CSARDGGDVKETQYF.

The chain has TRBV5-6 and TRBJ1-6, with TRBD1 identical over 8 bases. V shed 1 base and J 8 bases; nucleotides not matched to a gene: 5. The length of the CDR3 is 15 residues. From germline, CDR1 is SGHDT and CDR2 YYEEEE. The DNA of the CDR3 is TGTGCCAGCAGCTTGCGGCAGGGGGCCCATTCACCCCTCCACTTT. It specifies CASSLRQGAHSPLHF. The variable domain in full, with the rest retrieved from reference TRBV5-6 and TRBJ1-6, is DAGVTQSPTHLIKTRGQQVTLRCSPKSGHDTVSWYQQALGQGPQFIFQYYEEEERQRGNFPDRFSGHQFPNYSSELNVNALLLGDSALYLCASSLRQGAHSPLHFGNGTRLTVT.

Only a few counts were recorded for this clonotype. This chain links TRBV10-3 with TRBJ2-1, with 9 bases lining up with TRBD2. The CDR3 runs 13 residues. Germline V gene lookup returns CDR1 ENHRY and CDR2 SYGVKD. J was trimmed by 7 bases and V by 6 bases; bases with no gene match: 4. The CDR3, as DNA: TGTGCCATCAGGGGGCTAGCGGGGAATGAGCAGTTCTTC. This translates into CAIRGLAGNEQFF.

This clonotype has just a few counts. This may arise from a read error, as a much more abundant clone is one base away. This sequence joins TRBV27 and TRBJ2-1, with TRBD1 matching over 8 bases. CDR3 size: 15 residues. Germline CDR1 and CDR2: MNHEY and SMNVEV (reference sequence). The trim removed 6 bases at V and 2 bases at J, leaving 6 bases unmatched. CDR3 amino acids: CASSPETGAYNEQFF. For the CDR3, the DNA is TGTGCCAGCAGCCCTGAGACAGGGGCCTACAATGAGCAGTTCTTC.

The table lists this clonotype with many counts. The gene calls are TRBV4-3 and TRBJ1-2; no clear D gene. V was trimmed by 0 bases and J by 4 bases, leaving 9 bases between them. The CDR3 is 14 residues long. Looked up from germline, CDR1 is LGHNA and CDR2 is YSLEER. The CDR3 reads CASSQDVASYGYTF. CDR3 sequence (DNA): TGCGCCAGCAGCCAAGATGTCGCTTCCTATGGCTACACCTTC.

This clonotype came up a few times. The chain couples TRBV6-2 or TRBV6-3 to TRBJ2-7; 11 bases are a match to TRBD2. V gave up 2 bases and J gave up 4 bases; unmatched junction bases: 1. CDR3 length: 14 amino acids. In germline, CDR1 is MNHEY, CDR2 SVGEGT. In DNA form, the CDR3 reads TGTGCCAGCAGTTACCTAGCGGGAGGTTACGAGCAGTACTTC. It codes for CASSYLAGGYEQYF.

This clonotype was recorded a few times. The J gene is TRBJ1-2, the V gene TRBV28, with D unresolved. From germline, CDR1 is MDHEN and CDR2 SYDVKM. V lost 2 bases, J lost 8 bases, and 9 bases lay in between. The CDR3 consists of 12 residues. CDR3 loop: CASSLRERGYTF. The CDR3 DNA reads TGTGCCAGCAGTTTACGGGAGAGGGGCTACACCTTC.

This clonotype showed up just a few times. The chain uses TRBV20-1 and TRBJ1-3, with D unclear. Germline-derived CDR1 and CDR2 are DFQATT and SNEGSKA (reference sequence). Between the trimmed V and J ends, which lost 0 bases and 0 bases, there was a span of 9 bases. The CDR3 is made up of 15 amino acids. Written as DNA, the CDR3 is TGCAGTGCTAGAGATCAGGAACGCTCTGGAAACACCATATATTTT. Translation: CSARDQERSGNTIYF.

The chain recombines TRBV6-5 with TRBJ1-1; D gene ambiguous. The germline gives CDR1 MNHEY, CDR2 SVGAGI. The CDR3 spans 11 residues. Trimming shortened V by 10 bases and J by 2 bases, and 8 bases separated the two germline ends. The CDR3, as DNA: TGTGCCACTCGGGCTAACACTGAAGCTTTCTTT. Its protein is CATRANTEAFF.

The chain couples TRBV12-5 to TRBJ2-1; no definite D call. The ends were cut back, 7 bases at V and 8 bases at J, with 18 bases in the middle. CDR1 and CDR2 from the germline V gene are LGHNT and FRNRAP. This CDR3 has 14 residues. The CDR3 nucleotides are TGTGCTAGTGTCAGAGGTGCTGCGTGGGATGAGCAGTTCTTC. Translated, it gives CASVRGAAWDEQFF.

The table lists this clonotype with many counts. The chain is built from TRBV12-3 or TRBV12-4 and TRBJ2-3; possible D gene TRBD2, 6 bases. The V end was cut by 5 bases, the J end by 2 bases, with 11 bases between. The CDR3 has 14 residues. This CDR3 reads CASSRDSLTDTQYF. The CDR3 DNA reads TGTGCCAGCAGTCGGGACTCGCTCACAGATACGCAGTATTTT.

This clonotype was picked up many times. This chain uses TRBV7-2 with TRBJ2-1; no clear D. Germline V gives CDR1 SGHTA, CDR2 FQGNSA. V lost 2 bases to trimming and J lost 5 bases, with 10 bases between them. This CDR3 region has 14 residues. DNA of the CDR3: TGTGCCAGCAGCTTATACGGCCGGGACAATGAGCAGTTCTTC. Its protein is CASSLYGRDNEQFF. Looking up the rest from reference TRBV7-2 and TRBJ2-1 gives the full variable domain: GAGVSQSPSNKVTEKGKDVELRCDPISGHTALYWYRQSLGQGLEFLIYFQGNSAPDKSGLPSDRFSAERTGGSVSTLTIQRTQQEDSAVYLCASSLYGRDNEQFFGPGTRLTVL.